The 12 T cell receptor beta chains below come from one sample, sequenced in a study of T cell repertoires in cytomegalovirus infection. The antigens of these receptors remain unknown. TCRdb itself ran the reads through MiXCR, one entry per CDR3 protein. The sample consists of 900,000 to 950,000 distinct CDR3 sequences, around 30% of them appearing once. Sequencing was performed on cultured CD8+ T cells from PBMCs, taken from culture after CMV antigen stimulation. All receptors come from a human donor in good health (CMV status not recorded). Some clones in this sample may be carry-over from other donors' samples.

This clonotype has more than one count but fewer than ten. An end of the junction does not agree with germline; a read error may underlie this. This sequence joins TRBV7-6 and TRBJ2-3; 11 bases line up with TRBD2. There are 14 residues in the CDR3. Germline values: CDR1 SGHVS, CDR2 FNYEAQ. This CDR3 is CASSALAGADTQYF. Here the CDR3 DNA reads TGTGCTAGCAGCGCACTAGCGGGGGCTGATACGCAGTATTTT.

The chain joins TRBV12-3 or TRBV12-4 to TRBJ2-5, with D possibly being TRBD2 (6 bases). V was clipped by 3 bases and J by 5 bases, with 13 bases between them. There are 14 residues in the CDR3. CDR3 in DNA: TGTGCCAGCAGTTTGGCAGAGGCGGGGGAGACCCAGTACTTC. It is translated as CASSLAEAGETQYF.

The CDR3 nucleotides are TGCAGTGCTATCTACCCGAATGGTGTAGGCTACGAGCAGTACTTC. Translating it yields CSAIYPNGVGYEQYF. The V call is TRBV20-1, the J call TRBJ2-7; no reliable D call. The CDR3 is 15 residues long. Trimming stripped 4 bases from V and 3 bases from J, with 19 bases between. Germline V gene data show CDR1 as DFQATT and CDR2 as SNEGSKA (reference sequence).

The chain recombines TRBV12-3 or TRBV12-4 with TRBJ2-3; TRBD2 is a possible D gene (5 bases). The CDR3 has 14 residues. Trimming took off 6 bases at V and 2 bases at J, with 12 bases between the two ends. CDR3 sequence (DNA): TGTGCCAGCAGCCGCCCGGGAAACACAGATACGCAGTATTTT. It translates to CASSRPGNTDTQYF.

The chain has TRBV7-9 and TRBJ1-2; D is undetermined. Germline assignment: CDR1 SEHNR and CDR2 FQNEAQ (reference sequence). The ends were cut back, 5 bases at V and 4 bases at J, with 11 bases in the middle. This CDR3 is 13 amino acids long. The CDR3 protein is CASSPDLGYGYTF. The DNA for the CDR3 is TGTGCCAGCAGCCCGGACTTGGGCTATGGCTACACCTTC.

This clonotype occurred a few times. The genes are TRBV7-9 and TRBJ2-3, with 10 bases identical to TRBD2. CDR3 size: 16 residues. The junction had 7 bases not matched to a gene; V was cut back by 5 bases and J by 2 bases. Looked up from germline, CDR1 is SEHNR and CDR2 is FQNEAQ (reference sequence). The chain's CDR3 is CASSPRGLAATDTQYF. The CDR3 region has the DNA TGTGCCAGCAGCCCCCGCGGACTAGCGGCCACAGATACGCAGTATTTT.

The chain employs TRBV7-3 and TRBJ2-1; no clear D. In germline, CDR1 is SGHTA, CDR2 FQGTGA. CDR3 length: 13 residues. Trimming cost V 2 bases and J 4 bases, with 6 bases left between them. The CDR3, as DNA: TGTGCCAGCAGCTTATTCCAGTACAATGAGCAGTTCTTC. Translation: CASSLFQYNEQFF.

With respect to this clonotype: The CDR3 does not end in the conserved phenylalanine or tryptophan, so this is likely a read error. The gene calls are TRBV7-9 and TRBJ1-5; D is undetermined. The CDR3 is made up of 13 amino acids. Germline assignment: CDR1 SEHNR and CDR2 FQNEAQ (reference sequence). Trimming left V 5 bases short and J 3 bases short, with 8 bases between. This CDR3 is CASSPGTNQPQHL. CDR3 nucleotide sequence: TGTGCCAGCAGCCCCGGTACCAATCAGCCCCAGCATTTG.

The DNA for the CDR3 is TGCAGTGCTAGAGATCTCAGGGGCACTGAAGCTTTCTTT. Encoded protein: CSARDLRGTEAFF. This chain connects TRBV20-1 to TRBJ1-1; D possibly corresponds to TRBD1 (6 bases). The CDR3 has 13 residues. V lost 0 bases to trimming and J lost 4 bases, with 9 bases between them. Germline-derived CDR1 and CDR2 are DFQATT and SNEGSKA (reference sequence).

At least ten counts were recorded for this clonotype. The chain uses TRBV7-9 and TRBJ1-1, with a weak D call TRBD1 (6 bases). The V gene lost 7 bases and the J gene lost 0 bases, with 21 bases spanning the gap. The germline V gene encodes CDR1 SEHNR and CDR2 FQNEAQ (reference sequence). The CDR3 spans 17 residues. In DNA form, the CDR3 reads TGTGCCAGCATCCGTAGGGTGCCAGGGGACATGAACACTGAAGCTTTCTTT. Translating it yields CASIRRVPGDMNTEAFF.

In its sample, this clonotype was seen a few times. The J gene is TRBJ2-1, the V gene TRBV12-5; D ambiguous. The germline V gene encodes CDR1 LGHNT and CDR2 FRNRAP. CDR3 length: 12 amino acids. Trimming removed 1 base from V and 8 bases from J, with 6 bases in between. CDR3 nucleotides: TGTGCTAGTGGTTTGGGGATGCATGAGCAGTTCTTC. As protein: CASGLGMHEQFF. Full variable domain (remainder filled in from reference TRBV12-5 and TRBJ2-1): DARVTQTPRHKVTEMGQEVTMRCQPILGHNTVFWYRQTMMQGLELLAYFRNRAPLDDSGMPKDRFSAEMPDATLATLKIQPSEPRDSAVYFCASGLGMHEQFFGPGTRLTVL.

The chain links TRBV10-3 to TRBJ2-3, with TRBD2 identical over 10 bases. The V segment lost 4 bases and the J segment 0 bases; nucleotides outside the gene matches: 10. The CDR3 is 18 residues long. From germline, CDR1 is ENHRY and CDR2 SYGVKD. The CDR3 is CAISGPASGGASTDTQYF. Here the CDR3 DNA reads TGTGCCATCAGTGGCCCGGCTAGCGGGGGAGCTAGCACAGATACGCAGTATTTT.